This T cell receptor (beta chain) was documented in a study of monozygotic twins with inflammatory bowel disease. No DNA is given; TCRdb re-called the 5' RACE reads and lists each CDR3 protein once. The sample has around 380,000 distinct CDR3 sequences, and its top ten clones hold approximately 2.3%. The CDR3 contains 15 residues. CDR1 and CDR2 (germline): DFQATT, SNEGSKA (reference sequence). The chain joins TRBV20-1 to TRBJ1-2; the TCRdb D gene call, TRBD1, has no DNA to confirm it. The receptor was isolated from a human donor with ulcerative colitis or Crohn's disease, or a healthy co-twin of an affected twin (not recorded which). The sequenced material came from blood. CDR3 region: CSAREGTGVAYGYTF.